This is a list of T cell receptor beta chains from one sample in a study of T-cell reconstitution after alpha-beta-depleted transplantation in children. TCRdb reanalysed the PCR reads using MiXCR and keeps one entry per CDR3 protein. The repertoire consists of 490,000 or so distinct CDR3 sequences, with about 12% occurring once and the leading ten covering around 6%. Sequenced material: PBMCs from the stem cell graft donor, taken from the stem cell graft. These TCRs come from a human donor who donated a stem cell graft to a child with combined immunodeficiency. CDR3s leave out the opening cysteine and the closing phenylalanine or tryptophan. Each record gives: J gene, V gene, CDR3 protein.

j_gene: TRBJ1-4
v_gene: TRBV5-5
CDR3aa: ASSLASDRGPQLF

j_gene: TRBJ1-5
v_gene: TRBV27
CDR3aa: ASSLRLYSNQPQH

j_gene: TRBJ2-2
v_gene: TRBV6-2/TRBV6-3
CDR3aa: ATAYMNTGELF

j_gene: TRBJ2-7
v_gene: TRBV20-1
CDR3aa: SARIRGYPYYEQY

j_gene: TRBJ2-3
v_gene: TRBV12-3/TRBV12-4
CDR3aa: ASSSLLAGESDTQY

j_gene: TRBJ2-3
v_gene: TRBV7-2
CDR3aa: ASSLIAGGGDTQY

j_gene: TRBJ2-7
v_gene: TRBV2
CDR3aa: ASSGGSSYEQY

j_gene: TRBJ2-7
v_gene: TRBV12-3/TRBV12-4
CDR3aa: ASSLGWSGRMYEQY

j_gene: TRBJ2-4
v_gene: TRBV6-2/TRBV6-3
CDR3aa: ASSYATNRGGKNIQY

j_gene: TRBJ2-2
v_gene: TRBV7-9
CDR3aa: ASSLGGHAYGELF